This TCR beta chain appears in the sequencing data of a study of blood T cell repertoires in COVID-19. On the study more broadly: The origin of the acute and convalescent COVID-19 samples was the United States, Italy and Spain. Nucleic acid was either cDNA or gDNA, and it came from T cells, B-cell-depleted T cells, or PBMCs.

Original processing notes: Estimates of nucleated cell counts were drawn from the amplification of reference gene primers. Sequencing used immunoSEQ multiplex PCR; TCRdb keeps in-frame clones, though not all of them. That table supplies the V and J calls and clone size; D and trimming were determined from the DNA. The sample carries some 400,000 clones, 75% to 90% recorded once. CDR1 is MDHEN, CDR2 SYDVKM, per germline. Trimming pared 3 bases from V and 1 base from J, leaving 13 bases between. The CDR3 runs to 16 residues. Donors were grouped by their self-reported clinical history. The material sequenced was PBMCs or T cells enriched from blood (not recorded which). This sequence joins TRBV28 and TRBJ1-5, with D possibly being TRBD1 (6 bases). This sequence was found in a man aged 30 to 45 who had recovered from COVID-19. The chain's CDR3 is CASSFAGARSNQPQHF. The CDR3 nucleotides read TGTGCCAGCAGTTTCGCGGGGGCTAGGAGCAATCAGCCCCAGCATTTT. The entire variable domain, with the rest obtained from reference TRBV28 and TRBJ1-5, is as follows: DVKVTQSSRYLVKRTGEKVFLECVQDMDHENMFWYRQDPGLGLRLIYFSYDVKMKEKGDIPEGYSVSREKKERFSLILESASTNQTSMYLCASSFAGARSNQPQHFGDGTRLSIL.